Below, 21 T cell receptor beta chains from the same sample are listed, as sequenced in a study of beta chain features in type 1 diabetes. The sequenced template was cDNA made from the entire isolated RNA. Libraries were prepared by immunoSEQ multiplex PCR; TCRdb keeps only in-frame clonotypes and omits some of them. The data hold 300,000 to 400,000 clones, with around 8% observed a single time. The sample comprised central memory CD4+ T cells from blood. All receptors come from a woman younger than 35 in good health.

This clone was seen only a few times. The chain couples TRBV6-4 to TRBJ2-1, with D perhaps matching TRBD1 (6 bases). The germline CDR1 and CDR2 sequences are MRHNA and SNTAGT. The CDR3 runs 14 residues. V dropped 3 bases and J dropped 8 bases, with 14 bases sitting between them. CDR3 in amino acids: CASSEQGFIDEQFF. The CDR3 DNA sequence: TGTGCCAGCAGTGAACAGGGTTTTATCGATGAGCAGTTCTTC.

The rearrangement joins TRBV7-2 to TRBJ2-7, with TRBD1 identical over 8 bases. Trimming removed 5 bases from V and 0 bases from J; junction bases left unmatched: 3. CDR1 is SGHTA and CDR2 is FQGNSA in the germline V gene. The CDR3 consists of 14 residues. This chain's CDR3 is CASSADRASYEQYF. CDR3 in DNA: TGTGCCAGCAGCGCGGACAGGGCCTCCTACGAGCAGTACTTC. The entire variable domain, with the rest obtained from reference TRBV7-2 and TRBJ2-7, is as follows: GAGVSQSPSNKVTEKGKDVELRCDPISGHTALYWYRQSLGQGLEFLIYFQGNSAPDKSGLPSDRFSAERTGGSVSTLTIQRTQQEDSAVYLCASSADRASYEQYFGPGTRLTVT.

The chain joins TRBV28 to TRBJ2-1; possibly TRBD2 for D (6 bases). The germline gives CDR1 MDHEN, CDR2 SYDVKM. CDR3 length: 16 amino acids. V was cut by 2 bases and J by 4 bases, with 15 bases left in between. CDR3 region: CASSLGSGLGYNEQFF. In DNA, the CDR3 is TGTGCCAGCAGTTTAGGTAGCGGCCTAGGGTACAATGAGCAGTTCTTC. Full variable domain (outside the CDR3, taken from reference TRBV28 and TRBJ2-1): DVKVTQSSRYLVKRTGEKVFLECVQDMDHENMFWYRQDPGLGLRLIYFSYDVKMKEKGDIPEGYSVSREKKERFSLILESASTNQTSMYLCASSLGSGLGYNEQFFGPGTRLTVL.

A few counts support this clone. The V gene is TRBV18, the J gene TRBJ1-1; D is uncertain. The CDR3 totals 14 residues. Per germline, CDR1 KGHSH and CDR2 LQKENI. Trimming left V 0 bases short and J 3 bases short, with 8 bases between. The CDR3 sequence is CASSPPSQDTEAFF. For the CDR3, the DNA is TGTGCCAGCTCACCACCCTCGCAGGACACTGAAGCTTTCTTT.

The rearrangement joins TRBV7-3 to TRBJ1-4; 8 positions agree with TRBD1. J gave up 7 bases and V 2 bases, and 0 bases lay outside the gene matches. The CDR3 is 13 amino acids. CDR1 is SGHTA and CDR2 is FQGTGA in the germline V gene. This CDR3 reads CASSLQGAEKLFF. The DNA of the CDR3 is TGTGCCAGCAGCTTACAGGGGGCTGAAAAACTGTTTTTT.

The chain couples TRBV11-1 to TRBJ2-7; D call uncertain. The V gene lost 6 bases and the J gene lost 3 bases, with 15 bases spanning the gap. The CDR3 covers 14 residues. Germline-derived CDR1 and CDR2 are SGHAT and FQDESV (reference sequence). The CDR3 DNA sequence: TGTGCCAGCAGGAGAAGCAACAGCGACTACGAGCAGTACTTC. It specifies CASRRSNSDYEQYF.

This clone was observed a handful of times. The CDR3 DNA follows: TGTGCCAGCACCCTGACGGGATCGAACACTGAAGCTTTCTTT. Translated, it gives CASTLTGSNTEAFF. The chain carries TRBV7-9 and TRBJ1-1; D gene uncertain. The CDR3 totals 14 residues. Looked up from germline, CDR1 is SEHNR and CDR2 is FQNEAQ (reference sequence). Between the trimmed V and J ends, which lost 7 bases and 1 base, there was a span of 13 bases.

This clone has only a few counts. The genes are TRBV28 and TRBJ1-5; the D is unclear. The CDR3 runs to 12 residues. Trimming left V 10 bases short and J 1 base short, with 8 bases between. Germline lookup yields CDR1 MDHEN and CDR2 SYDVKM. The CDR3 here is CATDTSNQPQHF. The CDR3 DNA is TGTGCCACCGACACCAGCAATCAGCCCCAGCATTTT.

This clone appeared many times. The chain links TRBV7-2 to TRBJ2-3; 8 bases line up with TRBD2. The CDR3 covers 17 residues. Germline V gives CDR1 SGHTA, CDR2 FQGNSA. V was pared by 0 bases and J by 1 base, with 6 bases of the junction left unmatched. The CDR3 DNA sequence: TGTGCCAGCAGCTTAGCGCTAACTAGCGGCGGCACAGATACGCAGTATTTT. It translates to CASSLALTSGGTDTQYF. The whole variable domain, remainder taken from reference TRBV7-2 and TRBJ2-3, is GAGVSQSPSNKVTEKGKDVELRCDPISGHTALYWYRQSLGQGLEFLIYFQGNSAPDKSGLPSDRFSAERTGGSVSTLTIQRTQQEDSAVYLCASSLALTSGGTDTQYFGPGTRLTVL.

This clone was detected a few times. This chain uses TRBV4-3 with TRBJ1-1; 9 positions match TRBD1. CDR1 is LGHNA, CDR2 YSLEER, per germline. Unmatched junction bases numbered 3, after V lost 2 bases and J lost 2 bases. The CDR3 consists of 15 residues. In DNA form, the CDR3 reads TGCGCCAGCAGCCAACACAGGGGGCGCAACACTGAAGCTTTCTTT. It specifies CASSQHRGRNTEAFF.

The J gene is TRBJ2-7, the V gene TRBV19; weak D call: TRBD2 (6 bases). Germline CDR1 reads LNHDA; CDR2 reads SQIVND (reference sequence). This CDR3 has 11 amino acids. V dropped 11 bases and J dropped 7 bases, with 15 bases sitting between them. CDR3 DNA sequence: TGTGCCGTCTCAGACGGGGGAGAGCAGTACTTC. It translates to CAVSDGGEQYF.

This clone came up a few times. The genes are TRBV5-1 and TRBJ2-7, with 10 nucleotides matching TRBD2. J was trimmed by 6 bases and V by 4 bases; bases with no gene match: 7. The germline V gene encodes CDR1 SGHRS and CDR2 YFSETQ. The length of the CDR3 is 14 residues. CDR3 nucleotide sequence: TGCGCCAGCAGCGTACCTAGCGGGAGCGGCGAGCAGTACTTC. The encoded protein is CASSVPSGSGEQYF.

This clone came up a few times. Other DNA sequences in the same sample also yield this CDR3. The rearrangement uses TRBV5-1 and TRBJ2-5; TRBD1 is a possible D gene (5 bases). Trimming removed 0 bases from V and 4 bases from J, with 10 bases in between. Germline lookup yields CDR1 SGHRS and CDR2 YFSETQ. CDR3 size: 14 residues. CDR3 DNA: TGCGCCAGCAGCTTGGCTGGTCAGGGAGAGACCCAGTACTTC. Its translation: CASSLAGQGETQYF.

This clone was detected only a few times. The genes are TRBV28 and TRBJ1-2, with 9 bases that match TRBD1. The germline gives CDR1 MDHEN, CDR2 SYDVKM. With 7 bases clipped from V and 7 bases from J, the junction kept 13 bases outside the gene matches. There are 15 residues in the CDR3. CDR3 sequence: CASTMRTGALVGYTF. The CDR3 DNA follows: TGTGCCAGCACCATGAGGACAGGGGCGCTAGTTGGCTACACCTTC.

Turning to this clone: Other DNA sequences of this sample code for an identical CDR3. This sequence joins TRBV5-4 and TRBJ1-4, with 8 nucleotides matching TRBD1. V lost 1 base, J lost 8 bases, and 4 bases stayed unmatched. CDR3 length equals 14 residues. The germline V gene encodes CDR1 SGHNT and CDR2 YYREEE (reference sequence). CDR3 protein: CASSLQGANEKLFF. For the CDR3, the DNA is TGTGCCAGCAGCTTGCAGGGGGCGAACGAAAAACTGTTTTTT. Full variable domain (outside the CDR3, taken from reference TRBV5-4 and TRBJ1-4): ETGVTQSPTHLIKTRGQQVTLRCSSQSGHNTVSWYQQALGQGPQFIFQYYREEENGRGNFPPRFSGLQFPNYSSELNVNALELDDSALYLCASSLQGANEKLFFGSGTQLSVL.

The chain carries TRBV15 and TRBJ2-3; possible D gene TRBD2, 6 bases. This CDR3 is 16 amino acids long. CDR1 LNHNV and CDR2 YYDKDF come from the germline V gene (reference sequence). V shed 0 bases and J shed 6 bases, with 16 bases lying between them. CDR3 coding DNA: TGTGCCACCAGCAGAGACAGGGCTAGCGTTTTGGATACGCAGTATTTT. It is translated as CATSRDRASVLDTQYF.

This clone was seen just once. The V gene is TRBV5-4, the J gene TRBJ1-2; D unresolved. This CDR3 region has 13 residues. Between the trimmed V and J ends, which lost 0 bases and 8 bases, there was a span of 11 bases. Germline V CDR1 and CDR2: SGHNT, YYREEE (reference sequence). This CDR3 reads CASSLEGQRGYTF. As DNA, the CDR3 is TGTGCCAGCAGCTTGGAAGGGCAGAGGGGCTACACCTTC.

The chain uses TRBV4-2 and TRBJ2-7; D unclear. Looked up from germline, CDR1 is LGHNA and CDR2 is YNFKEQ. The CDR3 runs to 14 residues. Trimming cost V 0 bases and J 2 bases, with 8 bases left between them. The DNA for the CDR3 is TGTGCCAGCAGCCAAGACGCTACCACCTACGAGCAGTACTTC. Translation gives CASSQDATTYEQYF.

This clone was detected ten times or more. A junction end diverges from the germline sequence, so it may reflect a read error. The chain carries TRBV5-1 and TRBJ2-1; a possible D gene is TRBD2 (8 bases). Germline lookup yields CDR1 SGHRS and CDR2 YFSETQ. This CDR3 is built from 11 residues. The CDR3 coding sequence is TGCGCCAGCGGAGCGGGAGTTGACAGGGTCTTC. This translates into CASGAGVDRVF.

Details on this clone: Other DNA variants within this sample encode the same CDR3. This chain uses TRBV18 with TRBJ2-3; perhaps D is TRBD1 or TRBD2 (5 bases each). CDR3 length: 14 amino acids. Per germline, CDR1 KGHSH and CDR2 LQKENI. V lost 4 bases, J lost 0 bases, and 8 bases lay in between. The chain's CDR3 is CASSRDGSTDTQYF. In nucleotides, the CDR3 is TGTGCCAGCTCACGGGACGGAAGCACAGATACGCAGTATTTT.

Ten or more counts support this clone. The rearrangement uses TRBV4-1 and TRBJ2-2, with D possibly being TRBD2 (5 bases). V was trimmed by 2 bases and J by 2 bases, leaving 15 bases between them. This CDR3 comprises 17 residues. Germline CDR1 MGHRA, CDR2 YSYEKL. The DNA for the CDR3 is TGCGCCAGCAGCCAATTAGGGCACGGACTCAACACCGGGGAGCTGTTTTTT. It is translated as CASSQLGHGLNTGELFF.